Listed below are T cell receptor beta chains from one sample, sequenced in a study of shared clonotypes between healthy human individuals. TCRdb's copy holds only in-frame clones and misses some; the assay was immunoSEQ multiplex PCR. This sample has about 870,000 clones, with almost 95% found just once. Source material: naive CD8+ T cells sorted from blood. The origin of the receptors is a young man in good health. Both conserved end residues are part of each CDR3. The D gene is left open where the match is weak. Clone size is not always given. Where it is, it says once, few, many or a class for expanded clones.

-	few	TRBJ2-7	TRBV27	TGTGCCAGCAGTTTGGGCACTACCTACGAGCAGTACTTC	CASSLGTTYEQYF
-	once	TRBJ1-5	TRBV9	TGTGCCAGCAGCGTTAGTATGACAGGTCAGCCCCAGCATTTT	CASSVSMTGQPQHF
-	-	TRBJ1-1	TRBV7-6	TGTGCCAGCAGCTTAGTACCGGGGCGGACTGAAGCTTTCTTT	CASSLVPGRTEAFF
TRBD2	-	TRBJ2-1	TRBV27	TGTGCCAGCAGCCGGGGACTAGCGGGACAATACAATGAGCAGTTCTTC	CASSRGLAGQYNEQFF
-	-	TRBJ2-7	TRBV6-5	TGTGCCAGCAGTCCCCCCAGGGGGGACGAGCAGTACTTC	CASSPPRGDEQYF
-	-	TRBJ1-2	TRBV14	TGTGCCAGCAGCCCCCAGGGTGGCTATGGCTACACCTTC	CASSPQGGYGYTF
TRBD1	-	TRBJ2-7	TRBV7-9	TGTGCCAGCAGCTTAGGGGACAGGAGCAAACAGTACTTC	CASSLGDRSKQYF
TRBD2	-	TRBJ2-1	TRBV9	TGTGCCAGCAGCGTCGGACTAGCGGGAGCCAATGAGCAGTTCTTC	CASSVGLAGANEQFF
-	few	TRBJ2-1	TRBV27	TGTGCCAGCAGTTCGAGCTCCTACAATGAGCAGTTCTTC	CASSSSSYNEQFF
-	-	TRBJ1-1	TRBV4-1	TGCGCCAGCAGCCACCAGTCCGGCACGACTGAAGCTTTTTTT	CASSHQSGTTEAFF
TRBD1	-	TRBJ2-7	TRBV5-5	TGTGCCAGCAGCTCAGGACAGGCCCCCTACGAGCAGTACTTC	CASSSGQAPYEQYF
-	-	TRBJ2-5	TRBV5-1	TGCGCCAGCAGCCACCCGGGACAAGCTCAAGAGACCCAGTACTTC	CASSHPGQAQETQYF
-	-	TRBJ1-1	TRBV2	TGTGCCAGCAGTGAAAAGTATAGGAACACTGAAGCTTTCTTT	CASSEKYRNTEAFF
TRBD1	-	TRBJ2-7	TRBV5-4	TGTGCCAGCAGCTTGGAGGGGGCAGCCGAGCAGTACTTC	CASSLEGAAEQYF
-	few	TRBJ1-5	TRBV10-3	TGTGCCATCAGTGAGTTCGGGGGAGAGTCAAATCAGCCCCAGCATTTT	CAISEFGGESNQPQHF
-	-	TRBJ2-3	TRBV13	TGTGCCAGCAGCTTCATCAGGGGCATCGGCACAGATACGCAGTATTTT	CASSFIRGIGTDTQYF
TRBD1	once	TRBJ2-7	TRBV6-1	TGTGCCAGCAGTGACAGGGGGCTGGATGAGCAGTACTTC	CASSDRGLDEQYF
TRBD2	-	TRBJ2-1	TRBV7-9	TGTGCCAGCAGCTTAGGAAGGGGAGGGACCGATGACAATGAGCAGTTCTTC	CASSLGRGGTDDNEQFF
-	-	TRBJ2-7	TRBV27	TGTGCCAGCAGTTTATCGGCAATTCTTTCCTACGAGCAGTACTTC	CASSLSAILSYEQYF
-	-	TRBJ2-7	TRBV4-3	TGCGCCAGCAGCCAAGATCTTTTGGGACAACAACGGAAGTACTTC	CASSQDLLGQQRKYF
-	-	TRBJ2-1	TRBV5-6	TGTGCCAGCAGCTTAATTTTAATAGTTGAGCAGTTCTTC	CASSLILIVEQFF
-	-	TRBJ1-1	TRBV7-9	TGTGCCACCCCGGAGGGGGGGACTGAAGCTTTCTTT	CATPEGGTEAFF
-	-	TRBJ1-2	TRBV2	TGTGCCAGCGAAGGGCGGCCTAACTATGGCTACACCTTC	CASEGRPNYGYTF
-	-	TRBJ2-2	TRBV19	TGTGCCAGTAGTCCGGAAAGGGGGGAGGGCCTTTACGGGGAGCTGTTTTTT	CASSPERGEGLYGELFF
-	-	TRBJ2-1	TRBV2	TGTGCCAGCAGCCCCTCCCTCTGGCAGTTCTTC	CASSPSLWQFF
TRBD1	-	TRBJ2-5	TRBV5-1	TGCGCCAGCAGCTCGACAGGGGTCCCAGAGACCCAGTACTTC	CASSSTGVPETQYF
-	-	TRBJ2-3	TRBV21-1	TGTGCCAGCAGCAAAGATCTAGGGGAGCGGGAGTGGAGCACAGATACGCAGTATTTT	CASSKDLGEREWSTDTQYF
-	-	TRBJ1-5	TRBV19	TGTGCCAGTAGTATAAGTGTGGTGGGCAATCAGCCCCAGCATTTT	CASSISVVGNQPQHF
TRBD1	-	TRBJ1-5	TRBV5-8	TGTGCCAGCAGCCAAGACAGGGTGGCGTGGCAGCCCCAGCATTTT	CASSQDRVAWQPQHF
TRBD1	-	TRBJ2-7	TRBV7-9	TGTGCCAGCAGCGAAGCCGGACAGGGGGTTAACTACGAGCAGTACTTC	CASSEAGQGVNYEQYF
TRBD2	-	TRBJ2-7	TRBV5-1	TGCGCCAGCAGCCGTATGTGGGAGGGCCAACTCGAGCAGTACTTC	CASSRMWEGQLEQYF
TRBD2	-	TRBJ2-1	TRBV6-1	TGTGCCAGCAAGGGACTAGCGGGGACCGACAATGAGCAGTTCTTC	CASKGLAGTDNEQFF
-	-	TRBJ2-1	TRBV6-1	TGTGCCAGCAGTGAAGTCGGGGGAGGCTCCCGCTACAATGAGCAGTTCTTC	CASSEVGGGSRYNEQFF
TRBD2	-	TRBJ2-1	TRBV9	TGTGCCAGCAGCGTTACGGGGGGAGCCTACAATGAGCAGTTCTTC	CASSVTGGAYNEQFF
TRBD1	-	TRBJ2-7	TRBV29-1	TGCAGCGTAGTTAGACAGGGGGATGCCTACGAGCAGTACTTC	CSVVRQGDAYEQYF
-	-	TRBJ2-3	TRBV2	TGTGCCAGCAGTGAAGAGGGGTTTAGGACAGATACGCAGTATTTT	CASSEEGFRTDTQYF
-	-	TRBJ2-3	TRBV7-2	TGTGCCAGCAGCTTATTCCCGAGCACAGATACGCAGTATTTT	CASSLFPSTDTQYF
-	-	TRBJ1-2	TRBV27	TGTGCCAGCACGACCCTCCAGGGAAGCGGCTACACCTTC	CASTTLQGSGYTF
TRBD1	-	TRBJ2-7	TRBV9	TGTGCCAGCAGCGTGACAGGGGGCACAGGTTACGAGCAGTACTTC	CASSVTGGTGYEQYF
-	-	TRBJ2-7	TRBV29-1	TGCAGCGTTCTTCGACAGAAGGTCCCCTACGAGCAGTACTTC	CSVLRQKVPYEQYF
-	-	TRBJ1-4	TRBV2	TGTGCCAGCGCTAGGCAGAATGAAAAACTGTTTTTT	CASARQNEKLFF
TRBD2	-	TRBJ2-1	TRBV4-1	TGCGCCAGCAGCTACGCTAGCGGGAGTGTTAATGAGCAGTTCTTC	CASSYASGSVNEQFF
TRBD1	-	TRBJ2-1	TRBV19	TGTGCCAGTAGTTTAGACAGGGGCAATGAGCAGTTCTTC	CASSLDRGNEQFF
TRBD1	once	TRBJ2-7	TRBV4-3	TGCGCCAGCAGCCAAGAGGACAGGGGGAGTGGGAGAATCCACGAGCAGTACTTC	CASSQEDRGSGRIHEQYF
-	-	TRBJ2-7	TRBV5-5	TGTGCCAGCAGTTCGGACGGGCCCTACGAGCAGTACTTC	CASSSDGPYEQYF
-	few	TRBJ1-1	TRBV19	TGTGCCAGTAGAGATCCCTACGTCCGGGGTATGAACACTGAAGCTTTCTTT	CASRDPYVRGMNTEAFF
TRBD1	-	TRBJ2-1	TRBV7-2	TGTGCCAGCGGCCATACAGGGGTTAGTGATGAGCAGTTCTTC	CASGHTGVSDEQFF
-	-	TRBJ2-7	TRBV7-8	TGTGCCAGTAGCTTATCTCGGGTCGAGCAGTACTTC	CASSLSRVEQYF
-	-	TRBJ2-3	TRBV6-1	TGTGCCAGCCGCGGTGGCACAGATACGCAGTATTTT	CASRGGTDTQYF
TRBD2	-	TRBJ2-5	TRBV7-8	TGTGCCAGCACCTATCGGGGGGGGCACGAGACCCAGTACTTC	CASTYRGGHETQYF
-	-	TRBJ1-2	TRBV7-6	TGTGCCAGCAGCTTAACGGGGGGATATGGCTACACCTTC	CASSLTGGYGYTF
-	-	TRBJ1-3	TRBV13	TGTGCCAGCAGCTTTGGTGGCGGAAACACCATATATTTT	CASSFGGGNTIYF
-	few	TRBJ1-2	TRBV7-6	TGTGCCAGCGGACTCGGGACCCGGGGGGCCGGTGGCTACACCTTC	CASGLGTRGAGGYTF